Listed here are 8 T cell receptor beta chains from one sample, sequenced in a study of blood T cell repertoires in COVID-19 (dated by TCRdb to about 2020). The library was prepared using the immunoSEQ multiplex PCR assay. The immuneACCESS repertoire file appears here via TCRdb, limited to in-frame rearrangements. These files lack a portion of the clones; in checked studies, under half of the deficit traces to unresolved V genes, and the cause of the others is not known. The sample profile shows approximately 100,000 clones; around 84% of them were found once. Clones ranked in the top ten supply about 1.8% of the sample. Specimen: peripheral blood. The receptor set was obtained from an older woman with active or convalescent COVID-19.

The chain couples TRBV12-3 or TRBV12-4 to TRBJ2-6, with TRBD2 as a possible D gene (6 bases). The CDR3 has 13 amino acids. Trimming shortened V by 7 bases and J by 15 bases, and 19 bases separated the two germline ends. The CDR3 DNA sequence: TGTGCCAGCAACCGGGACGGGGGAACCGACCTGACTTTC. It is translated as CASNRDGGTDLTF.

The V and J genes are TRBV9 and TRBJ2-1, with D maybe TRBD2 (6 bases). The ends were cut back, 4 bases at V and 5 bases at J, with 13 bases in the middle. The germline CDR1 and CDR2 sequences are SGDLS and YYNGEE. The CDR3 is 14 amino acids. The CDR3 DNA reads as TGTGCCAGCAGCCCGGGGGTAAGGGACAATGAGCAGTTCTTC. Its protein product is CASSPGVRDNEQFF.

This chain uses TRBV21-1 with TRBJ1-4. TRBV21-1 is an annotated pseudogene. The CDR3 contains 18 residues. For the CDR3, the DNA is TGTGCCAGCAGCAAAAGAAGGAACAGACTATCAACTAATGAAAAACTGTTTTTT. Protein product: CASSKRRNRLSTNEKLFF.

The V call is TRBV5-1, the J call TRBJ1-3, with D maybe TRBD1 (6 bases). The V end lost 2 bases, the J end lost 8 bases, and 17 bases lay between the germline ends. CDR1 and CDR2 (germline): SGHRS, YFSETQ. This CDR3 has 15 residues. The CDR3 DNA is TGCGCCAGCAGCTTAGGACAGTTGGCCAGTGACACCATATATTTT. Translated, it gives CASSLGQLASDTIYF.

The chain joins TRBV15 to TRBJ1-5, with a tentative D call TRBD1 (6 bases). The CDR3 loop spans 15 amino acids. The germline CDR1 and CDR2 sequences are LNHNV and YYDKDF (reference sequence). Between the trimmed V and J ends, which lost 3 bases and 1 base, there was a span of 10 bases. CDR3 protein: CATSSTGLSNQPQHF. As DNA, the CDR3 is TGTGCCACCAGCAGTACAGGGCTCAGCAATCAGCCCCAGCATTTT.

This clone was detected a few times. V is TRBV6-5 and J is TRBJ1-5, with 8 bases aligning to TRBD1. CDR1 MNHEY and CDR2 SVGAGI come from the germline V gene. Trimming cost V 11 bases and J 4 bases; bases outside gene matches: 7. CDR3 length: 13 amino acids. The CDR3 protein is CACRTGKNQPQHF. For the CDR3, the DNA is TGTGCCTGTAGGACAGGGAAGAATCAGCCCCAGCATTTT.

The rearrangement links TRBV7-9 to TRBJ1-4; 7 bases match TRBD1. The length of the CDR3 is 15 residues. The ends lost 5 bases at V and 4 bases at J; junction bases unmatched: 7. Germline CDR1 is SEHNR and CDR2 is FQNEAQ (reference sequence). Here the CDR3 reads CASSPGQSLNEKLFF. As DNA, the CDR3 is TGTGCCAGCAGCCCGGGACAGAGTCTTAATGAAAAACTGTTTTTT.

The chain joins TRBV5-1 to TRBJ2-1, with 7 bases lining up with TRBD2. This CDR3 has 14 residues. Per the germline V gene, CDR1 is SGHRS and CDR2 is YFSETQ. The ends lost 4 bases at V and 4 bases at J; junction bases unmatched: 5. This chain's CDR3 is CASSPTGGYNEQFF. DNA of the CDR3: TGCGCCAGCAGCCCGACGGGAGGATACAATGAGCAGTTCTTC.